The sequence of this T cell receptor beta chain was determined in a study of shared clonotypes between healthy human individuals. TCRdb's copy holds only in-frame clones and misses some; the assay was immunoSEQ multiplex PCR. This sample has 550,000 to 700,000 clones, with 73% found just once. Broader study findings: The expectation was that sequencing depth would affect clonotype sharing among donors. Non-shared clonotypes showed lower generation probabilities than clonotypes common to all four donors.

V was pared by 6 bases and J by 6 bases, with 10 bases of the junction left unmatched. CDR1 and CDR2 from the germline V gene are LNHDA and SQIVND (reference sequence). This CDR3 spans 14 amino acids. A word on this clone: Its antigen is currently unknown.

The chain is built from TRBV19 and TRBJ1-2; 7 bases agree with TRBD1. Specimen: memory CD4+ T cells sorted from blood. Subset specified: CD45RA-negative fraction. The sequence was obtained from a woman aged 30 to 39 in good health. This CDR3 reads CASRNHRGGNGYTF. The CDR3 nucleotides read TGTGCCAGTAGGAATCACAGGGGCGGCAATGGCTACACCTTC.